These T cell receptor beta chains were read from a single sample in a study of shared clonotypes between healthy human individuals. Sequencing was performed with immunoSEQ multiplex PCR; in TCRdb, only in-frame clones are kept and a portion is missing. The data hold some 2,100,000 clones, with more than 85% observed a single time. What was sequenced was naive CD8+ T cells from PBMCs. These receptors all come from a man aged 18 to 35 in good health. Some clones in this sample may be carry-over from other donors' samples. The CDR3 runs from the conserved cysteine through the conserved F or W. The D gene is left open where the match is weak. Not all rows give a size; the values are once, few, many and, for expanded clones, a class.

>TRBD2|TRBJ2-3|-|TRBV27
TGTGCCAGCAGTCCCCGGGGGGGAGATACGCAGTATTTT
CASSPRGGDTQYF
>TRBD1|TRBJ2-7|-|TRBV30
TGTGCCTGGAGGCCCCGGGACAGGGGTTTCCACGAGCAGTACTTC
CAWRPRDRGFHEQYF
>-|TRBJ1-3|-|TRBV28
TGTGCCAGCAGTCCTATTGGTGGGCTCTCTGGAAACACCATATATTTT
CASSPIGGLSGNTIYF
>-|TRBJ1-4|-|TRBV18
TGTGCCAGCTCACCGGGAATGTCGGGCAAGTTGGCAACTAATGAAAAACTGTTTTTT
CASSPGMSGKLATNEKLFF
>-|TRBJ2-7|-|TRBV1
TGCACCAGCAGCCAACCCTCGGGGGGCGACGAGCAGTACTTC
CTSSQPSGGDEQYF
>-|TRBJ2-5|-|TRBV7-9
TGTGCCAGCAGCTTAAAGGGGCAAGAGACCCAGTACTTC
CASSLKGQETQYF
>TRBD1|TRBJ1-1|-|TRBV14
TGTGCCAGCAGCCCCTTGACAGGGAGAAGTATGAACACTGAAGCTTTCTTT
CASSPLTGRSMNTEAFF
>-|TRBJ2-7|once|TRBV30
TGTGCCTGGAATGGCGGTCCTTCCTACGAGCAGTACTTC
CAWNGGPSYEQYF
>TRBD2|TRBJ2-2|-|TRBV6-1
TGTGCCAGCAGTGAATTAGCGGGAGGCACCGGGGAGCTGTTTTTT
CASSELAGGTGELFF
>-|TRBJ2-3|-|TRBV7-2
TGTGCCAGCAGCCCAGGGGTCGGTCCGTTTAGCACAGATACGCAGTATTTT
CASSPGVGPFSTDTQYF
>TRBD2|TRBJ2-1|-|TRBV9
TGTGCCAGCAGCGCCCCTACTAGCGGGAGAGGCGGAGAGCAGTTCTTC
CASSAPTSGRGGEQFF
>TRBD2|TRBJ2-7|-|TRBV5-1
TGCGCCAGCCTCAAAAACGGGACTAGCGGGGACCCCGCCTACGAGCAGTACTTC
CASLKNGTSGDPAYEQYF
>-|TRBJ2-2|-|TRBV28
TGTGCCAGCAGGGACCCCAGGATTGGGAGGGGGACCGGGGAGCTGTTTTTT
CASRDPRIGRGTGELFF
>-|TRBJ2-7|-|TRBV27
TGTGCCAGCAGTTTAAACCGGGGCACGATCTACGAGCAGTACTTC
CASSLNRGTIYEQYF
>TRBD2|TRBJ2-2|-|TRBV27
TGTGCCAGCAGTTTGCTAGCGGGAACGAACACCGGGGAGCTGTTTTTT
CASSLLAGTNTGELFF
>TRBD2|TRBJ2-7|-|TRBV5-5
TGTGCCAGCAGCTTCCCACTAGCGGGAGCCTACGAGCAGTACTTC
CASSFPLAGAYEQYF
>-|TRBJ1-1|-|TRBV5-1
TGCGCCAGCAGCTTGGTCTTTTTCGGGAACACTGAAGCTTTCTTT
CASSLVFFGNTEAFF
>-|TRBJ2-1|-|TRBV5-1
TGCGCCAGCAGCTTGGGGGGACACAGCTCCTACAATGAGCAGTTCTTC
CASSLGGHSSYNEQFF
>TRBD1|TRBJ2-3|-|TRBV15
TGTGCCACCAGCTCACGACAGGGGACGACAGATACGCAGTATTTT
CATSSRQGTTDTQYF
>-|TRBJ2-1|-|TRBV7-9
TGTGCCAGCAGCTTACAGGGTTTGGATGAGCAGTTCTTC
CASSLQGLDEQFF
>TRBD1|TRBJ2-1|-|TRBV9
TGTGCCAGCAGTGGCCGGGACAGGGGAGGCAATGAGCAGTTCTTC
CASSGRDRGGNEQFF
>-|TRBJ1-1|-|TRBV19
TGTGCCAGTAGTGTCAGGGATAACACTGAAGCTTTCTTT
CASSVRDNTEAFF
>-|TRBJ2-7|-|TRBV27
TGTGCCAGCAGTGGCAGGGTTCAACTGTACTTC
CASSGRVQLYF
>-|TRBJ2-1|-|TRBV19
TGTGCCAGTAGTATAGATTTGACCAGGCGCCAGGTTCGGTTCTTC
CASSIDLTRRQVRFF
>-|TRBJ2-7|-|TRBV7-9
TGTGCCAGCAGCTCCTACGGGACCTACGAGCAGTACTTC
CASSSYGTYEQYF
>TRBD1|TRBJ2-1|-|TRBV2
TGTGCCAGCAGTGAACCGGGACAGGGGGTGGAGAACAATGAGCAGTTCTTC
CASSEPGQGVENNEQFF
>-|TRBJ1-4|-|TRBV6-6
TGTGCCAGCACCCCAGGTGGATACACCGAAAAACTGTTTTTT
CASTPGGYTEKLFF
>-|TRBJ2-7|once|TRBV13
TGTGCCAGCAGCTTAGGGAGAAGGGACGACGAGCAGTACTTC
CASSLGRRDDEQYF
>TRBD1|TRBJ2-2|-|TRBV7-9
TGTGCCAGCAGCAAGTGGGACAGTACGGTCGGGGAGCTGTTTTTT
CASSKWDSTVGELFF
>-|TRBJ2-1|-|TRBV6-5
TGTGCCAGCAGTTCTATGGTCGCTATAATGGACGAGCAGTTCTTC
CASSSMVAIMDEQFF
>TRBD2|TRBJ2-7|-|TRBV9
TGTGCCAGCAGCGTAGGCACTAGCGGCGAGGGTGACGAGCAGTACTTC
CASSVGTSGEGDEQYF
>-|TRBJ2-2|-|TRBV18
TGTGCCAGCTCACCGGTCGGAGTCGAGGGCGGGGAGCTGTTTTTT
CASSPVGVEGGELFF
>-|TRBJ2-7|-|TRBV28
TGTGCCAGCAGCTCCCAGGGCGTCTACGAGCAGTACTTC
CASSSQGVYEQYF
>-|TRBJ2-1|-|TRBV5-1
TGCGCCAGCAGCTCGGACGGGATGGACAATGAGCAGTTCTTC
CASSSDGMDNEQFF
>-|TRBJ2-7|-|TRBV6-1
TGTGCCAGCAGTGAATATCGGCAGGCGATCTACGAGCAGTACTTC
CASSEYRQAIYEQYF
>TRBD2|TRBJ2-7|-|TRBV9
TGTGCCAGCAGCGTAGCCCACGGGACTAGCTTACACGAGCAGTACTTC
CASSVAHGTSLHEQYF
>TRBD1|TRBJ2-1|-|TRBV7-2
TGTGCCAGCAGCTTGGGGTTCCAAAAGACAGGGGGCAGGGATGAGCAGTTCTTC
CASSLGFQKTGGRDEQFF
>TRBD2|TRBJ2-3|once|TRBV28
TGTGCCAGCAGCCCACTAGCGGGATTCACAGATACGCAGTATTTT
CASSPLAGFTDTQYF
>-|TRBJ2-7|-|TRBV7-9
TGTGCCAGCAGCTGGGGACAAACTGAGCAGTACTTC
CASSWGQTEQYF
>-|TRBJ2-7|-|TRBV4-1
TGCGCCAGCAGCCAAGGCCTCCCGGGTGAGCAGTACTTC
CASSQGLPGEQYF
>-|TRBJ2-1|-|TRBV9
TGTGCCAGCAGCCCGTTTTCCCTCTACAATGAGCAGTTCTTC
CASSPFSLYNEQFF
>-|TRBJ2-4|-|TRBV5-1
TGCGCCAGCAGCTTTAGGACCCCCGATAAGGACATTCAGTACTTC
CASSFRTPDKDIQYF
>-|TRBJ1-2|-|TRBV28
TGTGCCAGCAGCTCGGGTCGGACTTATGGCTACACCTTC
CASSSGRTYGYTF
>-|TRBJ2-1|-|TRBV7-6
TGTGCCAGCAGTTTACCGGATGTTCGGAATGAGCAGTTCTTC
CASSLPDVRNEQFF
>-|TRBJ1-5|-|TRBV28
TGTGCCAGCAGTTTAAGGGGCTACGCTAGCCAGCCCCAGCATTTT
CASSLRGYASQPQHF
>TRBD1|TRBJ2-2|-|TRBV7-9
TGTGCCAGCAGCCCCGCTAGGACAGGGAAGAACACCGGGGAGCTGTTTTTT
CASSPARTGKNTGELFF
>-|TRBJ2-1|once|TRBV6-1
TGTGCCAGCAGTGACATTAGGACGACGCAATACAATGAGCAGTTCTTC
CASSDIRTTQYNEQFF
>-|TRBJ1-2|-|TRBV19
TGTGCCAGTAGTATTATGGGGGTCTATGGCTACACCTTC
CASSIMGVYGYTF
>-|TRBJ2-1|-|TRBV28
TGTGCCAGCAGTTTTAGGGGTTCCAATGAGCAGTTCTTC
CASSFRGSNEQFF
>-|TRBJ2-3|-|TRBV19
TGTGCCAGTACCTCAACTCTGGATACGCAGTATTTT
CASTSTLDTQYF
>-|TRBJ2-1|-|TRBV19
TGTGCCAGTAGTATGGGCGACAATGAGCAGTTCTTC
CASSMGDNEQFF
>-|TRBJ2-7|-|TRBV7-9
TGTGCCAGCAGCCCTCGACAGGGAGGGAACTACGAGCAGTACTTC
CASSPRQGGNYEQYF
>-|TRBJ1-4|-|TRBV28
TGTGCCAGCAGTGTCCACAGTGCAACTAATGAAAAACTGTTTTTT
CASSVHSATNEKLFF
>TRBD1|TRBJ1-4|-|TRBV6-1
TGTGCCAGCAGTGAAGGGTCAGGGGGAGTATGGGTCGAAAAACTGTTTTTT
CASSEGSGGVWVEKLFF
>-|TRBJ1-1|-|TRBV27
TGTGCCAGCAGATTACAGGGACCGAACACTGAAGCTTTCTTT
CASRLQGPNTEAFF
>TRBD2|TRBJ2-5|-|TRBV27
TGTGCCCCCAGGGCTAGCGGGAGGGCCGGTAAAGAGACCCAGTACTTC
CAPRASGRAGKETQYF
>-|TRBJ1-1|-|TRBV7-6
TGTGCCAGCAGCTTGAGGGGAGGGGAGGGCTTGCTTGAAGCTTTCTTT
CASSLRGGEGLLEAFF
>-|TRBJ1-5|-|TRBV18
TGTGCCAGCTCACAAGGACGGGGTCTGAATCAGCCCCAGCATTTT
CASSQGRGLNQPQHF
>-|TRBJ2-7|-|TRBV15
TGTGCCACCAGCCCGGACTACAGGGGTTACGAGCAGTACTTC
CATSPDYRGYEQYF